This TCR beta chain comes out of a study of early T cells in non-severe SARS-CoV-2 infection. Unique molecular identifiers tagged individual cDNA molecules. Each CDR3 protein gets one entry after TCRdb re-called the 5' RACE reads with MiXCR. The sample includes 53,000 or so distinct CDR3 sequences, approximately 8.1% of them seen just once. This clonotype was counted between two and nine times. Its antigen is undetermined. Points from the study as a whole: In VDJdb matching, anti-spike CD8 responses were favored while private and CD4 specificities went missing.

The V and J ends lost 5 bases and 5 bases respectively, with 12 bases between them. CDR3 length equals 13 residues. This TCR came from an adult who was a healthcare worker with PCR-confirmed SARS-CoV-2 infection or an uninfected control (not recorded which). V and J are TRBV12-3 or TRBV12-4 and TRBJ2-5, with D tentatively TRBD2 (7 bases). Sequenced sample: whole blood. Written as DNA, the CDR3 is TGTGCCAGCAGTCATCGGGGGGCGGAGACCCAGTACTTC. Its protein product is CASSHRGAETQYF.